A single sample is the source of the 14 T cell receptor beta chains below, sequenced in a study of radiotherapy plus CTLA-4 blockade in lung cancer. The protocol was immunoSEQ multiplex PCR, while the TCRdb copy is restricted to in-frame clones and leaves out a portion. This table has tens of thousands of clones, about 83% appearing once. Specimen: peripheral blood, collected from a patient treated with radiotherapy plus ipilimumab. All receptors come from a human donor with non-small cell lung cancer who had stable disease on radiotherapy plus ipilimumab.

J is TRBJ2-1 and V is TRBV6-6; 11 positions agree with TRBD1. The germline CDR1 and CDR2 sequences are MNHNY and SVGAGI (reference sequence). V lost 7 bases to trimming and J lost 7 bases; unmatched junction nucleotides: 12. The CDR3 runs 16 residues. CDR3 region: CASTLDGQGASNEQFF. The CDR3 DNA follows: TGTGCCAGCACCCTGGACGGACAGGGGGCAAGTAATGAGCAGTTCTTC.

In its sample, this clone was seen a few times. The rearrangement links TRBV10-3 to TRBJ2-7; 7 nucleotides align to TRBD1. V was pared by 4 bases and J by 7 bases, with 7 bases of the junction left unmatched. This CDR3 is built from 13 residues. Per the germline V gene, CDR1 is ENHRY and CDR2 is SYGVKD. The DNA for the CDR3 is TGTGCCATCAGTGCCTCGAGACAGGGTGAGCAGTACTTC. Amino acids: CAISASRQGEQYF.

The chain employs TRBV5-1 and TRBJ2-2, with 12 bases lining up with TRBD2. Germline loops: CDR1 SGHRS, CDR2 YFSETQ. The CDR3 sequence is 17 residues long. V lost 1 base and J lost 0; bases outside the gene matches: 1. The CDR3 here is CASSLTSGRPNTGELFF. CDR3 nucleotides: TGCGCCAGCAGCTTGACTAGCGGGAGGCCGAACACCGGGGAGCTGTTTTTT.

The sample holds a few counts of this clone. The rearrangement links TRBV6-1 to TRBJ2-2, with D maybe TRBD2 (7 bases). CDR3 length: 16 amino acids. Germline CDR1 is MNHNS and CDR2 is SASEGT. Trimming pared 4 bases from V and 1 base from J, leaving 13 bases between. CDR3 sequence: CASSGRGAENTGELFF. In nucleotides, the CDR3 is TGTGCCAGCAGTGGTCGGGGGGCCGAGAACACCGGGGAGCTGTTTTTT.

The rearrangement uses TRBV6-6 and TRBJ1-4, with D perhaps matching TRBD1 (5 bases). This CDR3 contains 11 residues. With 8 bases removed from V and 14 bases from J, the gap between germline ends came to 15 bases. The germline V gene encodes CDR1 MNHNY and CDR2 SVGAGI (reference sequence). The CDR3 reads CASGGDRPLFF. In DNA, the CDR3 is TGTGCCAGCGGGGGAGACAGACCCCTGTTTTTT.

Worth noting for this clone: This sample also contains other DNA sequences that code for the same CDR3. This rearrangement joins TRBV9 to TRBJ2-7; D might be TRBD1 (6 bases). From germline, CDR1 is SGDLS and CDR2 YYNGEE. V was trimmed by 0 bases and J by 0 bases, leaving 10 bases between them. This CDR3 has 15 amino acids. Here the CDR3 DNA reads TGTGCCAGCAGCGTAGAACAGGGAAGCTCCTACGAGCAGTACTTC. Residues: CASSVEQGSSYEQYF.

CDR3 protein: CASSPSRRTAPYEQYF. The CDR3 DNA follows: TGTGCCAGCAGCCCCTCGCGCCGGACAGCCCCATACGAGCAGTACTTC. The genes are TRBV6-6 and TRBJ2-7; D possibly corresponds to TRBD1 (6 bases). Trimming left V 6 bases short and J 4 bases short, with 22 bases between. Germline assignment: CDR1 MNHNY and CDR2 SVGAGI (reference sequence). There are 16 residues in the CDR3.

V usage is TRBV6-5 and J usage is TRBJ1-6; D unresolved. The CDR3 sequence is 14 residues long. V was trimmed by 5 bases and J by 2 bases, leaving 7 bases between them. Germline V gene sequence: CDR1 MNHEY, CDR2 SVGAGI. In DNA form, the CDR3 reads TGTGCCAGCAGTGAGGGTGCCTATAATTCACCCCTCCACTTT. Its protein is CASSEGAYNSPLHF.

The chain links TRBV28 to TRBJ1-4, with 9 positions matching TRBD1. There are 17 residues in the CDR3. V lost 4 bases to trimming and J lost 10 bases; unmatched junction nucleotides: 16. Germline CDR1 and CDR2: MDHEN and SYDVKM. In DNA form, the CDR3 reads TGTGCCAGCAGTTATGTTCCCGGGACAGGGTTAGATCGAAAACTGTTTTTT. Amino acids: CASSYVPGTGLDRKLFF.

This clone was detected only once. V gene TRBV29-1 combines with J gene TRBJ1-6; perhaps TRBD1 as D (6 bases). CDR1 and CDR2 (germline): SQVTM, ANQGSEA. V was shortened by 5 bases and J by 7 bases, with 18 bases between the two germline ends. The CDR3 extends over 15 amino acids. This CDR3 is CSVQLGQGINSPLHF. The CDR3 DNA is TGCAGCGTTCAATTGGGGCAGGGGATAAATTCACCCCTCCACTTT.

The chain carries TRBV20-1 and TRBJ2-3; 8 bases are a match to TRBD2. Germline CDR1 reads DFQATT; CDR2 reads SNEGSKA (reference sequence). Germline trimming cut 6 bases from V and 11 bases from J; bases unmatched to any gene: 7. This CDR3 has 11 residues. The chain's CDR3 is CSAAPGTRQYF. The CDR3 DNA reads as TGCAGTGCCGCTCCCGGGACTAGGCAGTATTTT.

This clone showed up just once. This sequence joins TRBV30 and TRBJ1-1; D may be TRBD1 (5 bases). The V gene's germline CDR1 is GTSNPN and CDR2 SVGIG (reference sequence). The CDR3 runs 14 residues. Trimming stripped 3 bases from V and 5 bases from J, with 16 bases between. The DNA of the CDR3 is TGTGCCTGGAGAAGGGCAGGGTCAGGAACTGAAGCTTTCTTT. This encodes CAWRRAGSGTEAFF.

For the CDR3, the DNA is TGTGCCAGTAGTATTTCAGGGGTCGCTGGAAACACCATATATTTT. Translation: CASSISGVAGNTIYF. The gene calls are TRBV19 and TRBJ1-3; D may be TRBD1 (6 bases). The CDR3 spans 15 residues. The V end was cut by 3 bases, the J end by 2 bases, with 11 bases between. Germline V gives CDR1 LNHDA, CDR2 SQIVND (reference sequence).

This chain joins TRBV6-1 and TRBJ2-3, with D possibly being TRBD2 (7 bases). Germline V CDR1 and CDR2: MNHNS, SASEGT. Deletions cut 6 bases from V and 4 bases from J, with 17 bases between. This CDR3 is built from 15 residues. The CDR3: CASRAWGGLADTQYF. CDR3 nucleotide sequence: TGTGCCAGCAGAGCTTGGGGGGGGCTGGCAGATACGCAGTATTTT.